These 8 T cell receptor beta chains were all obtained from the same sample, sequenced in a study of control samples from healthy donors and cancer patients. Sequenced by immunoSEQ multiplex PCR; TCRdb stores in-frame clones only, minus some. The sample carries about 98,000 clones, roughly 86% recorded once. Input material: blood. These receptors all stem from a man aged 55 to 70 in good health.

The chain combines TRBV24-1 with TRBJ2-1; 12 positions match TRBD2. Germline values: CDR1 KGHDR, CDR2 SFDVKD. This CDR3 has 16 amino acids. V was pared by 4 bases and J by 3 bases, with 3 bases of the junction left unmatched. CDR3 in amino acids: CATSELTSGSYNEQFF. CDR3 nucleotides: TGTGCCACCAGTGAACTGACTAGCGGGAGCTACAATGAGCAGTTCTTC.

DNA for the CDR3: TGCAGTGCTAGAGATGGGACAAAGTACTTC. This codes for CSARDGTKYF. J is TRBJ2-5 and V is TRBV20-1; TRBD1 is a possible D gene (6 bases). V lost 0 bases, J lost 12 bases, and 8 bases lay in between. This CDR3 has 10 residues. Germline loops: CDR1 DFQATT, CDR2 SNEGSKA (reference sequence).

The genes are TRBV6-1 and TRBJ1-2; a possible D gene is TRBD1 (5 bases). V lost 1 base to trimming and J lost 0 bases, with 9 bases between them. The CDR3 covers 15 residues. Looked up from germline, CDR1 is MNHNS and CDR2 is SASEGT. In DNA form, the CDR3 reads TGTGCCAGCAGTGAAGAGGGACTGGCTAACTATGGCTACACCTTC. It is translated as CASSEEGLANYGYTF.

The chain recombines TRBV6-5 with TRBJ1-5, with 10 bases lining up with TRBD1. Per the germline V gene, CDR1 is MNHEY and CDR2 is SVGAGI. The V segment lost 5 bases and the J segment 5 bases; nucleotides outside the gene matches: 3. The CDR3 loop spans 14 amino acids. CDR3 coding DNA: TGTGCCAGCAGTCTGGACAGGGGGGATCAGCCCCAGCATTTT. As protein: CASSLDRGDQPQHF.

This rearrangement joins TRBV7-2 to TRBJ2-1; possible D gene TRBD2, 6 bases. Trimming pared 2 bases from V and 1 base from J, leaving 9 bases between. The CDR3 spans 15 residues. Germline-derived CDR1 and CDR2 are SGHTA and FQGNSA. CDR3 nucleotide sequence: TGTGCCAGCAGCTTACGCGGGATGTCCTACAATGAGCAGTTCTTC. Translation: CASSLRGMSYNEQFF. Filled out from reference TRBV7-2 and TRBJ2-1, the complete variable domain reads GAGVSQSPSNKVTEKGKDVELRCDPISGHTALYWYRQSLGQGLEFLIYFQGNSAPDKSGLPSDRFSAERTGGSVSTLTIQRTQQEDSAVYLCASSLRGMSYNEQFFGPGTRLTVL.

V gene TRBV27 combines with J gene TRBJ2-1, with 10 nucleotides matching TRBD2. Per the germline V gene, CDR1 is MNHEY and CDR2 is SMNVEV (reference sequence). V dropped 3 bases and J dropped 7; count of bases not matched to a gene: 6. The CDR3 totals 15 residues. As DNA, the CDR3 is TGTGCCAGCAGTTTTCTAAGCGGGGGGGCGAATGAGCAGTTCTTC. This gives the protein CASSFLSGGANEQFF.

The rearrangement links TRBV19 to TRBJ2-7; 7 bases match TRBD2. The CDR3 is made up of 13 amino acids. The germline gives CDR1 LNHDA, CDR2 SQIVND (reference sequence). V gave up 2 bases and J gave up 5 bases; unmatched junction bases: 3. The CDR3 sequence is CASSIMSGNEQYF. Written as DNA, the CDR3 is TGTGCCAGTAGTATAATGAGCGGGAACGAGCAGTACTTC.

This chain links TRBV13 with TRBJ2-7, with no clear D. Germline V lookup: CDR1 PRHDT, CDR2 FYEKMQ (reference sequence). V gave up 4 bases and J gave up 2 bases, with 21 bases separating them. The CDR3 extends over 17 amino acids. Here the CDR3 DNA reads TGTGCCAGCAGCTCCAATCTCCCGGGCTCGGGCCCCTACGAGCAGTACTTC. Translation gives CASSSNLPGSGPYEQYF.